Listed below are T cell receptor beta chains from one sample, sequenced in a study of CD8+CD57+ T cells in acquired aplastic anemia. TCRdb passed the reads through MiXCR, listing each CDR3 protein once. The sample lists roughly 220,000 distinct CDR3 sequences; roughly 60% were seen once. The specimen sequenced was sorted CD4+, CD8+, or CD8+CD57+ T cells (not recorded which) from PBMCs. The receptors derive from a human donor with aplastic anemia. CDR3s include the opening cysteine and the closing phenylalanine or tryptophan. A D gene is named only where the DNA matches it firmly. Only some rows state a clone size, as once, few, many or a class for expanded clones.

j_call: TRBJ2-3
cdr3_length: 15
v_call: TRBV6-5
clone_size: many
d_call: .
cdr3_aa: CASSPRDTGTDTQYF
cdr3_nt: TGTGCCAGCAGTCCCCGGGACACCGGTACAGATACGCAGTATTTT

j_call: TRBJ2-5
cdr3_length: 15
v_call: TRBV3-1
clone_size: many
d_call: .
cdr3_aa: CASSQDYEGRETQYF
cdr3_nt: TGTGCCAGCAGCCAAGATTACGAGGGGCGAGAGACCCAGTACTTC

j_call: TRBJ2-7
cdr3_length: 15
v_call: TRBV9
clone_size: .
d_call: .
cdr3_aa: CASSVDGGASYEQYF
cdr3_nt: TGTGCCAGCAGCGTAGACGGTGGAGCTTCCTACGAGCAGTACTTC

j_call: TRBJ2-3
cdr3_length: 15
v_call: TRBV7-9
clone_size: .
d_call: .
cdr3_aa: CASSFGVSVVDTQYF
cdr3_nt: TGTGCCAGCAGCTTTGGAGTTTCAGTTGTAGATACGCAGTATTTT

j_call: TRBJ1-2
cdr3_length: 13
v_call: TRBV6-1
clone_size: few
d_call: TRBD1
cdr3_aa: CASSGTAGYGYTF
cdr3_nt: TGTGCCAGCAGCGGGACAGCGGGGTATGGCTACACCTTC

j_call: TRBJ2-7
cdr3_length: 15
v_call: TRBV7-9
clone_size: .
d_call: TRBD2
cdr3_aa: CASSPPGTSRHEQYF
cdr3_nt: TGTGCCAGCAGCCCCCCCGGGACTAGCAGGCACGAGCAGTACTTC

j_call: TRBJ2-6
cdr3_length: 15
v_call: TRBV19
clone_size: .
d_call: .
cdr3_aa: CASSIPGPGANVLTF
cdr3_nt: TGTGCCAGTAGTATACCAGGCCCTGGGGCCAACGTCCTGACTTTC

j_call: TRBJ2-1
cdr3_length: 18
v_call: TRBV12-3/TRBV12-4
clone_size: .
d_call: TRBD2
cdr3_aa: CASSLGTSGGLPYNEQFF
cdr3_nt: TGTGCCAGCAGCCTCGGGACTAGCGGGGGCTTACCCTACAATGAGCAGTTCTTC

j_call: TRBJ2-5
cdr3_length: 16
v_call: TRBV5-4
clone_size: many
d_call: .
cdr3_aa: CASSSPQDYVQETQYF
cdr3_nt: TGTGCCAGCAGCTCCCCCCAGGACTATGTCCAAGAGACCCAGTACTTC

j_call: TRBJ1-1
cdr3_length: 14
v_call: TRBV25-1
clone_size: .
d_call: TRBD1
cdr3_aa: CASSEQGAWTEAFF
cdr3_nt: TGTGCCAGCAGTGAACAGGGGGCATGGACTGAAGCTTTCTTT

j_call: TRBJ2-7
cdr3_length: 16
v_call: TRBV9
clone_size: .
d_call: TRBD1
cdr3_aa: CASSVGRTGVPGEQYF
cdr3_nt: TGTGCCAGCAGCGTTGGAAGGACAGGGGTTCCCGGGGAGCAGTACTTC

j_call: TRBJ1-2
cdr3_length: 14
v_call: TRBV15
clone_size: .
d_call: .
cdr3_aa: CATSREWTEYGYTF
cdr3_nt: TGTGCCACCAGCAGAGAATGGACAGAGTATGGCTACACCTTC

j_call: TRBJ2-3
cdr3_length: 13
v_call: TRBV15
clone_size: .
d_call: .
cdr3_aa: CATQASRTDTQYF
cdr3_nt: TGTGCCACCCAGGCTAGCAGGACAGATACGCAGTATTTT

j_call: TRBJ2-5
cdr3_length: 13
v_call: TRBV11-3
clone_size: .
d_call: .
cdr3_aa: CASRETGRETQYF
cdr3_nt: TGTGCCAGCAGGGAGACAGGGAGGGAGACCCAGTACTTC

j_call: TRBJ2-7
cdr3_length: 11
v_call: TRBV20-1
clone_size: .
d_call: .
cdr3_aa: CSAAPGYEQYF
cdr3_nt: TGCAGTGCTGCGCCAGGCTACGAGCAGTACTTC

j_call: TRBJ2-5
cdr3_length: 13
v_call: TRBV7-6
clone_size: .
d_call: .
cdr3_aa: CASSLQGKETPYF
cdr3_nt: TGTGCCAGCAGCTTACAGGGAAAAGAGACCCCGTACTTC